These T cell receptor beta chains were read from a single sample in a study of Graves' ophthalmopathy and Graves' hyperthyroidism. One entry per CDR3 protein, called by TCRdb with MiXCR from the multiplex PCR reads. The sample has about 220,000 distinct CDR3 sequences, about a fifth seen once. The sample taken for sequencing was peripheral blood. These receptors came from a woman in her forties or fifties with Graves' ophthalmopathy. Both conserved end residues are part of each CDR3. A D gene is named only where the DNA matches it firmly. The listing skips clone size in some rows; elsewhere it reads once, few, many or a size class.

j_gene: TRBJ1-3; len: 17; abundance: NA; d_gene: TRBD1; v_gene: TRBV18; CDR3aa: CASSLTGQTFSGNTIYF; CDR3nt: TGTGCCAGCTCACTCACGGGACAGACCTTCTCTGGAAACACCATATATTTT
j_gene: TRBJ2-7; len: 12; abundance: NA; d_gene: NA; v_gene: TRBV5-1; CDR3aa: CASILYQGEAYF; CDR3nt: TGCGCCAGCATCTTGTACCAGGGCGAAGCTTACTTT
j_gene: TRBJ1-2; len: 13; abundance: many; d_gene: NA; v_gene: TRBV15; CDR3aa: CATSPTRRGGYTF; CDR3nt: TGTGCCACCTCCCCTACCAGGCGCGGTGGCTACACCTTC
j_gene: TRBJ2-5; len: 16; abundance: many; d_gene: TRBD2; v_gene: TRBV7-9; CDR3aa: CASSLAETSTRETQYF; CDR3nt: TGTGCCAGCAGCTTAGCCGAGACTAGCACGCGTGAGACCCAGTACTTC
j_gene: TRBJ1-6; len: 12; abundance: NA; d_gene: NA; v_gene: TRBV6-1; CDR3aa: CASSGTARSLHF; CDR3nt: TGTGCCAGCAGTGGGACAGCCCGATCCCTCCACTTT
j_gene: TRBJ1-1; len: 13; abundance: many; d_gene: NA; v_gene: TRBV7-8; CDR3aa: CASSDNRGTEAFF; CDR3nt: TGTGCCAGCAGCGACAATCGCGGCACTGAAGCTTTCTTT
j_gene: TRBJ2-5; len: 14; abundance: many; d_gene: NA; v_gene: TRBV15; CDR3aa: CATSRGTGGETQYF; CDR3nt: TGTGCCACCAGCAGAGGAACAGGCGGGGAGACCCAGTACTTC
j_gene: TRBJ1-1; len: 13; abundance: many; d_gene: NA; v_gene: TRBV3-1; CDR3aa: CASSQGGRPEAFF; CDR3nt: TGTGCCAGCAGCCAAGGGGGGAGACCTGAAGCTTTCTTT
j_gene: TRBJ1-6; len: 14; abundance: many; d_gene: TRBD1; v_gene: TRBV19; CDR3aa: CASSLLDRTSPLHF; CDR3nt: TGTGCCAGTAGTCTATTGGACAGGACTTCACCCCTCCACTTT
j_gene: TRBJ1-5; len: 15; abundance: many; d_gene: TRBD1; v_gene: TRBV30; CDR3aa: CAWQHGTGQNQPQHF; CDR3nt: TGTGCCTGGCAGCATGGGACAGGACAAAATCAGCCCCAGCATTTT
j_gene: TRBJ1-2; len: 14; abundance: many; d_gene: NA; v_gene: TRBV7-9; CDR3aa: CASSFPQANYGYTF; CDR3nt: TGTGCCAGCAGCTTTCCTCAGGCTAACTATGGCTACACCTTC
j_gene: TRBJ2-7; len: 15; abundance: many; d_gene: NA; v_gene: TRBV6-1; CDR3aa: CASSQNPGGPYEQYF; CDR3nt: TGTGCCAGCAGTCAAAACCCCGGGGGGCCCTACGAGCAGTACTTC
j_gene: TRBJ1-1; len: 16; abundance: NA; d_gene: NA; v_gene: TRBV6-5; CDR3aa: CASSYGVQGGVTEAFF; CDR3nt: TGTGCCAGCAGTTACGGGGTACAGGGAGGGGTCACTGAAGCTTTCTTT
j_gene: TRBJ2-7; len: 15; abundance: many; d_gene: NA; v_gene: TRBV4-1; CDR3aa: CASSQEGSSSYEQYF; CDR3nt: TGCGCCAGCAGCCAAGAAGGTTCGAGCTCCTACGAGCAGTACTTC
j_gene: TRBJ1-2; len: 18; abundance: many; d_gene: TRBD1; v_gene: TRBV12-3/TRBV12-4; CDR3aa: CASSFNPRKQGANYGYTF; CDR3nt: TGTGCCAGCAGTTTTAATCCGAGGAAACAGGGGGCCAACTATGGCTACACCTTC
j_gene: TRBJ2-7; len: 13; abundance: NA; d_gene: NA; v_gene: TRBV12-3/TRBV12-4; CDR3aa: CASTGGNPYEQYF; CDR3nt: TGTGCCAGCACGGGTGGGAATCCTTACGAGCAGTACTTC
j_gene: TRBJ1-2; len: 13; abundance: few; d_gene: NA; v_gene: TRBV7-2; CDR3aa: CASSVYGNYGYIF; CDR3nt: TGTGCCAGCAGCGTATACGGGAACTATGGCTACATCTTC
j_gene: TRBJ2-7; len: 11; abundance: NA; d_gene: TRBD2; v_gene: TRBV6-5; CDR3aa: CASSPGEGPYF; CDR3nt: TGTGCCAGCAGTCCGGGGGAGGGCCCGTACTTC
j_gene: TRBJ2-7; len: 16; abundance: many; d_gene: TRBD2; v_gene: TRBV12-3/TRBV12-4; CDR3aa: CASSTRGRATSYEQYF; CDR3nt: TGTGCCAGCAGCACCCGCGGGAGGGCCACCTCCTACGAGCAGTACTTC
j_gene: TRBJ2-7; len: 13; abundance: many; d_gene: NA; v_gene: TRBV12-3/TRBV12-4; CDR3aa: CASSHFNDYEQYF; CDR3nt: TGTGCCAGCAGCCATTTTAATGACTACGAGCAGTACTTC
j_gene: TRBJ2-7; len: 13; abundance: many; d_gene: NA; v_gene: TRBV11-2; CDR3aa: CASSLQYSYEQYF; CDR3nt: TGTGCCAGCAGCTTACAGTACTCCTACGAGCAGTACTTC
j_gene: TRBJ2-2; len: 13; abundance: many; d_gene: NA; v_gene: TRBV12-3/TRBV12-4; CDR3aa: CASSLGNSGELFF; CDR3nt: TGTGCCAGCAGTCTAGGAAATTCCGGGGAGCTGTTTTTT
j_gene: TRBJ2-4; len: 16; abundance: many; d_gene: TRBD1; v_gene: TRBV7-9; CDR3aa: CASSPWDRVAKNIQYF; CDR3nt: TGTGCCAGCAGCCCGTGGGACAGGGTCGCCAAAAACATTCAGTACTTC
j_gene: TRBJ2-7; len: 14; abundance: NA; d_gene: NA; v_gene: TRBV24-1; CDR3aa: CASSLDTGTYEQYF; CDR3nt: TGTGCCAGCAGCCTTGATACAGGGACCTACGAGCAGTACTTC
j_gene: TRBJ1-5; len: 13; abundance: many; d_gene: NA; v_gene: TRBV28; CDR3aa: CATKSGDYQPQHF; CDR3nt: TGTGCCACCAAGTCAGGGGACTATCAGCCCCAGCATTTT
j_gene: TRBJ1-5; len: 13; abundance: NA; d_gene: NA; v_gene: TRBV20-1; CDR3aa: CSARVRGTQPQHF; CDR3nt: TGCAGTGCTAGAGTTCGAGGAACTCAGCCCCAGCATTTT
j_gene: TRBJ2-7; len: 12; abundance: many; d_gene: NA; v_gene: TRBV6-2/TRBV6-3; CDR3aa: CASSYVDGGPCF; CDR3nt: TGTGCCAGCAGTTACGTGGATGGGGGACCGTGCTTC
j_gene: TRBJ2-6; len: 17; abundance: NA; d_gene: NA; v_gene: TRBV7-8; CDR3aa: CASSGTELLSGANVLTF; CDR3nt: TGTGCCAGCAGCGGGACGGAACTGCTCTCTGGGGCCAACGTCCTGACTTTC
j_gene: TRBJ2-6; len: 15; abundance: NA; d_gene: NA; v_gene: TRBV7-2; CDR3aa: CASSLAGPGANVLTF; CDR3nt: TGTGCCAGCAGCTTAGCAGGGCCTGGGGCCAACGTCCTGACTTTC